The T cell receptor beta chain under discussion was sequenced for a study of blood T cell repertoires in COVID-19. As for the study in general: Both acute and convalescent COVID-19 samples were obtained from the United States, Italy and Spain. Sample material is recorded as cDNA or gDNA derived from T cells, B-cell-depleted T cells, or PBMCs.

Per the authors' pipeline: Reference gene primers were amplified, and this amplification served to estimate nucleated cell counts. Assay: immunoSEQ multiplex PCR; the TCRdb copy retains only in-frame clones and omits some. The V and J calls and the clone size are those of that table, but D and trimming were determined from the DNA. The sample carries 200,000 to 250,000 clones, about nine tenths recorded once. Everyone who took part was roughly 18 to 90 years old, and they came from 24 US areas. V was trimmed by 5 bases and J by 6 bases, leaving 10 bases between them. The CDR3 is made up of 12 amino acids. Germline CDR1 is LNHDA and CDR2 is SQIVND (reference sequence).

The J gene is TRBJ1-2, the V gene TRBV19; D remains unclear. The receptor's source is a woman aged 18-29 years who had recovered from COVID-19. Material: PBMCs or T cells enriched from blood (not recorded which). In nucleotides, the CDR3 is TGTGCCAGTAGTGGGCATTCCGATGGCTACACCTTC. Amino acids: CASSGHSDGYTF.